Sequencing of this TCR beta chain was carried out in a study of siplizumab effects on memory and regulatory T cells. Study-wide findings and caveats: To unstimulated subsets, only a minor fraction of alloreactive clones could be mapped. Treg-derived clones made up an average of about 73% of mappable alloreactive CD4+ clones with siplizumab and more than 25% in controls.

TCRdb's copy holds only in-frame clones and misses some; the assay was immunoSEQ multiplex PCR. The sample lists about 100,000 clones, about 95% occurring once. The germline V gene encodes CDR1 KGHSH and CDR2 LQKENI. The CDR3 consists of 16 residues. Trimming stripped 3 bases from V and 1 base from J, with 16 bases between. Worth noting for this clone: The antigen is unknown.

The chain is built from TRBV18 and TRBJ2-7, with D perhaps TRBD2 (6 bases). This receptor was taken from a human donor in good health. Sequencing was carried out using non-Treg CD4+ T cells sorted from blood. In nucleotides, the CDR3 is TGTGCCAGCTCACCTCTTGGGGGGTTAGGATCCTACGAGCAGTACTTC. Translated, it gives CASSPLGGLGSYEQYF. The whole variable domain, remainder taken from reference TRBV18 and TRBJ2-7, is NAGVMQNPRHLVRRRGQEARLRCSPMKGHSHVYWYRQLPEEGLKFMVYLQKENIIDESGMPKERFSAEFPKEGPSILRIQQVVRGDSAAYFCASSPLGGLGSYEQYFGPGTRLTVT.